Presented here are 22 T cell receptor beta chains from one specimen sequenced in a study of blood T cell repertoires in COVID-19. Sequenced by immunoSEQ multiplex PCR; TCRdb stores in-frame clones only, minus some. Of about 360,000 clones listed, around 90% are singletons. The specimen sequenced was PBMCs or T cells enriched from blood (not recorded which). The receptors originated from a woman aged 40 to 50 with acute COVID-19.

V and J are TRBV30 and TRBJ2-1; tentatively, D is TRBD1 (6 bases). The CDR3 contains 13 residues. Germline CDR1 reads GTSNPN; CDR2 reads SVGIG (reference sequence). The V and J ends lost 0 bases and 4 bases respectively, with 7 bases between them. This CDR3 reads CAWSVQGYNEQFF. CDR3 DNA sequence: TGTGCCTGGAGTGTACAGGGTTACAATGAGCAGTTCTTC.

A single count supports this clone. The chain employs TRBV2 and TRBJ2-4; unclear D gene. V was shortened by 4 bases and J by 2 bases, with 9 bases between the two germline ends. The CDR3 covers 14 residues. Germline loops: CDR1 SNHLY, CDR2 FYNNEI. The CDR3 sequence is CASSVTATKNIQYF. The CDR3 DNA reads TGTGCCAGCAGTGTTACTGCGACCAAAAACATTCAGTACTTC.

This clone turned up a few times. Other DNA sequences in the same sample also yield this CDR3. The chain carries TRBV6-5 and TRBJ2-1, with D tentatively TRBD2 (6 bases). The V end lost 0 bases, the J end lost 0 bases, and 6 bases lay between the germline ends. The CDR3 length is 15 residues. CDR1 is MNHEY, CDR2 SVGAGI, per germline. The CDR3 loop reads CASSYSGGSYNEQFF. CDR3 DNA: TGTGCCAGCAGTTACTCGGGGGGCTCCTACAATGAGCAGTTCTTC.

This clone appeared a single time. The chain employs TRBV5-6 and TRBJ1-1, with D possibly matching TRBD1 (5 bases). From germline, CDR1 is SGHDT and CDR2 YYEEEE. Trimming removed 1 base at V and 1 base at J, with 11 bases between. CDR3 length equals 15 residues. CDR3 in DNA: TGTGCCAGCAGCTTGTCCAGGGTCCAGAACACTGAAGCTTTCTTT. It encodes CASSLSRVQNTEAFF.

The V and J genes are TRBV5-8 and TRBJ1-2; 8 bases are a match to TRBD1. Per the germline V gene, CDR1 is SGHTS and CDR2 is YDEGEE. V gave up 0 bases and J gave up 2 bases; unmatched junction bases: 6. The CDR3 has 16 amino acids. CDR3 sequence: CASSLDRGKSNYGYTF. CDR3 nucleotide sequence: TGTGCCAGCAGCTTGGACAGGGGGAAGTCGAACTATGGCTACACCTTC.

V is TRBV6-5 and J is TRBJ1-6; D is ambiguous. The V gene's germline CDR1 is MNHEY and CDR2 SVGAGI. The V end lost 7 bases, the J end lost 6 bases, and 13 bases lay between the germline ends. The CDR3 sequence is 14 residues long. This CDR3 is CASTAGSGNSPLHF. Written as DNA, the CDR3 is TGTGCCAGCACGGCGGGATCTGGTAATTCACCCCTCCACTTT.

The chain's CDR3 is CATSSGGSGELFF. The CDR3 nucleotides read TGTGCCACCAGTAGTGGGGGCTCGGGGGAGCTGTTTTTT. The V gene is TRBV24-1, the J gene TRBJ2-2; a possible D gene is TRBD1 (6 bases). The V gene lost 6 bases and the J gene lost 8 bases, with 12 bases spanning the gap. Per the germline V gene, CDR1 is KGHDR and CDR2 is SFDVKD. The CDR3 loop spans 13 amino acids.

The chain joins TRBV19 to TRBJ1-5; D not resolved. The CDR3 sequence is 12 residues long. Per the germline V gene, CDR1 is LNHDA and CDR2 is SQIVND (reference sequence). V shed 6 bases and J shed 3 bases, with 6 bases lying between them. The CDR3, as DNA: TGTGCCAGTAGCTCCTACAATCAGCCCCAGCATTTT. Encoded protein: CASSSYNQPQHF.

The chain recombines TRBV4-1 with TRBJ2-3; no clear D gene. V lost 1 base to trimming and J lost 3 bases, with 11 bases between them. Germline V gene data show CDR1 as MGHRA and CDR2 as YSYEKL. The CDR3 extends over 15 amino acids. The CDR3 reads CASSQVTYWTDTQYF. The CDR3 DNA follows: TGCGCCAGCAGCCAAGTTACCTACTGGACAGATACGCAGTATTTT.

CDR3 sequence reads: CASSQSRTGNYGYTF. The CDR3 nucleotides read TGCGCCAGCAGTCAATCCCGGACAGGCAACTATGGCTACACCTTC. The chain is built from TRBV4-1 and TRBJ1-2; TRBD1 matches 7 bases. The CDR3 contains 15 residues. With 6 bases clipped from V and 2 bases from J, the junction kept 9 bases outside the gene matches. The V gene's germline CDR1 is MGHRA and CDR2 YSYEKL.

This clone came up once. The chain carries TRBV5-6 and TRBJ1-2, with 8 bases aligning to TRBD1. V lost 4 bases to trimming and J lost 4 bases; unmatched junction nucleotides: 3. Germline lookup yields CDR1 SGHDT and CDR2 YYEEEE. The CDR3 is made up of 13 amino acids. CDR3 protein: CASSPTGVYGYTF. In nucleotides, the CDR3 is TGTGCCAGCAGCCCGACAGGGGTCTATGGCTACACCTTC.

The DNA of the CDR3 is TGCGCCAGCAGCACGGAGGGGGCGCTGGACTATGGCTACACCTTC. Residues: CASSTEGALDYGYTF. The rearrangement links TRBV5-1 to TRBJ1-2, with 7 bases aligning to TRBD1. CDR1 is SGHRS, CDR2 YFSETQ, per germline. With 4 bases clipped from V and 3 bases from J, the junction kept 9 bases outside the gene matches. The CDR3 spans 15 residues. Using reference TRBV5-1 and TRBJ1-2 for the parts outside the CDR3, the full variable domain is KAGVTQTPRYLIKTRGQQVTLSCSPISGHRSVSWYQQTPGQGLQFLFEYFSETQRNKGNFPGRFSGRQFSNSRSEMNVSTLELGDSALYLCASSTEGALDYGYTFGSGTRLTVV.

This chain connects TRBV11-2 to TRBJ1-1; D remains ambiguous. Germline CDR1 is SGHAT and CDR2 is FQNNGV. The CDR3 consists of 13 residues. Trimming took 3 bases from V and 0 from J, leaving 5 bases between them. Here the CDR3 DNA reads TGTGCCAGCAGCTTTGACATGAACACTGAAGCTTTCTTT. Translating gives CASSFDMNTEAFF.

A remark on this clone: An end of the junction does not agree with germline; a read error may underlie this. The CDR3 region is CASSYPPDRTDF. The CDR3 DNA follows: TGTGCCAGCAGTTACCCTCCGGACAGGACGGACTTC. The chain is built from TRBV6-5 and TRBJ2-7, with 7 bases that match TRBD1. Germline loops: CDR1 MNHEY, CDR2 SVGAGI. The CDR3 sequence is 12 residues long.

This clone is a singleton in its sample. The gene calls are TRBV27 and TRBJ1-1; D is undetermined. The V and J ends lost 8 bases and 0 bases respectively, with 13 bases between them. The CDR3 totals 14 residues. Germline CDR1 reads MNHEY; CDR2 reads SMNVEV (reference sequence). CDR3 bases: TGTGCCAGCCGATCCTATGAGGTGAACACTGAAGCTTTCTTT. Translation gives CASRSYEVNTEAFF.

J is TRBJ2-7 and V is TRBV5-3, with 8 bases identical to TRBD2. TRBV5-3 is sorted into the ORF group, with uncertain function. The J segment lost 1 base and the V segment lost 0 bases, leaving 0 bases of the junction unmatched. The CDR3 is 14 amino acids. The CDR3 sequence is CARSLAGGSYEQYF. CDR3 coding DNA: TGTGCCAGAAGCTTGGCGGGGGGGTCCTACGAGCAGTACTTC.

The chain uses TRBV5-1 and TRBJ2-7, with 9 bases aligning to TRBD1. The CDR3 length is 15 residues. With V trimmed by 4 bases and J by 4 bases, 9 bases remained unmatched. Germline V gene data show CDR1 as SGHRS and CDR2 as YFSETQ. Here the CDR3 reads CASSRGQGFVYEQYF. Here the CDR3 DNA reads TGCGCCAGCAGCCGAGGACAGGGGTTTGTATACGAGCAGTACTTC.

The gene calls are TRBV7-9 and TRBJ2-2; 13 bases agree with TRBD2. CDR3 length equals 16 residues. CDR1 and CDR2 (germline): SEHNR, FQNEAQ (reference sequence). Trimming took 5 bases from V and 4 from J; bases not matched to a gene: 4. In DNA form, the CDR3 reads TGTGCCAGCAGCGAACTAGCGGGGGGGCCCACCGGGGAGCTGTTTTTT. Translated: CASSELAGGPTGELFF.

The CDR3 coding sequence is TGTGCCAGCAGGGGACAGGTCAATGAGCAGTTCTTC. This encodes CASRGQVNEQFF. The chain carries TRBV6-5 and TRBJ2-1; 8 nucleotides match TRBD1. The germline V gene encodes CDR1 MNHEY and CDR2 SVGAGI. This CDR3 region has 12 residues. The junction had 1 base not matched to a gene; V was cut back by 6 bases and J by 6 bases.

The rearrangement links TRBV29-1 to TRBJ1-1; no definite D call. Germline-derived CDR1 and CDR2 are SQVTM and ANQGSEA. The CDR3 loop spans 11 amino acids. V lost 3 bases to trimming and J lost 11 bases, with 13 bases between them. The CDR3 region has the DNA TGCAGCGTTGAGCCGGCCGAGGTGGCTTTCTTT. The encoded protein is CSVEPAEVAFF.

The V and J genes are TRBV2 and TRBJ2-5, with 13 bases aligning to TRBD2. The CDR3 spans 15 residues. J gave up 6 bases and V 7 bases, and 8 bases lay outside the gene matches. Germline V gene lookup returns CDR1 SNHLY and CDR2 FYNNEI. CDR3 residues: CASTSWTSGGQTQYF. CDR3 sequence (DNA): TGTGCCAGCACCAGTTGGACTAGCGGGGGTCAGACCCAGTACTTC.

The chain recombines TRBV27 with TRBJ1-2, with TRBD1 matching over 9 bases. The length of the CDR3 is 16 residues. The V and J ends lost 4 bases and 6 bases, in that order; junction bases with no gene match: 12. CDR1 and CDR2 (germline): MNHEY, SMNVEV (reference sequence). CDR3 sequence: CASSSQTGGVRDGYTF. DNA of the CDR3: TGTGCCAGCAGTTCCCAAACAGGGGGCGTTAGGGATGGCTACACCTTC.